The clone carrying this T cell receptor (beta chain) has just a few counts. Its antigen is not known. Constant-region reverse primers amplified full-length variable regions, followed by semi-nested Nested Universal Primer A PCR. TCRdb called the 5' RACE reads again in MiXCR, with one record for every CDR3 protein. Here the sample spans roughly 38,000 distinct CDR3 sequences, approximately 17% being singletons. Study-level results: Tumor Tregs overlapped most with tumor, then blood, naive CD4+ cells.

This receptor was taken from a female donor with breast cancer. Sample: naive CD4+ T cells sorted from a lymph node. Subset noted: naive CD4+ T cells, CD4+CD45RA+CD25-.

The CDR3 sequence is CASSSRIETQYF. In DNA form, the CDR3 reads TGTGCCAGCAGTTCCCGGATCGAGACCCAGTACTTC. The chain uses TRBV28 and TRBJ2-5; D call uncertain. The length of the CDR3 is 12 residues. Germline CDR1 reads MDHEN; CDR2 reads SYDVKM. Trimming left V 4 bases short and J 5 bases short, with 8 bases between.